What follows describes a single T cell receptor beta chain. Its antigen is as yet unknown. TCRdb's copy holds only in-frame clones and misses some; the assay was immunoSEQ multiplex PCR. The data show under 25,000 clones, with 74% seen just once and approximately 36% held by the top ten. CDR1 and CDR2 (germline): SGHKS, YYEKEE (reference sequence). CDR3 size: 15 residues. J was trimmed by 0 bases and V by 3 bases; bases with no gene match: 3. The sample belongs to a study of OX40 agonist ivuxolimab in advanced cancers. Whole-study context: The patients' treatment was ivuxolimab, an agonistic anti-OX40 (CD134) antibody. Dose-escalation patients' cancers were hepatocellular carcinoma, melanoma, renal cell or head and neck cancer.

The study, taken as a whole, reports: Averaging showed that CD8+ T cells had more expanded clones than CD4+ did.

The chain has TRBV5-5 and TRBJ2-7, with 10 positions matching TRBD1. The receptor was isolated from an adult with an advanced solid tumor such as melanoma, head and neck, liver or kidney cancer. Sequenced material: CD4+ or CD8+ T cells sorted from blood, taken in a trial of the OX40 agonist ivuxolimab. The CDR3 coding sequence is TGTGCCAGCAGCTGGACAGGGGGTAGCTCCTACGAGCAGTACTTC. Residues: CASSWTGGSSYEQYF.